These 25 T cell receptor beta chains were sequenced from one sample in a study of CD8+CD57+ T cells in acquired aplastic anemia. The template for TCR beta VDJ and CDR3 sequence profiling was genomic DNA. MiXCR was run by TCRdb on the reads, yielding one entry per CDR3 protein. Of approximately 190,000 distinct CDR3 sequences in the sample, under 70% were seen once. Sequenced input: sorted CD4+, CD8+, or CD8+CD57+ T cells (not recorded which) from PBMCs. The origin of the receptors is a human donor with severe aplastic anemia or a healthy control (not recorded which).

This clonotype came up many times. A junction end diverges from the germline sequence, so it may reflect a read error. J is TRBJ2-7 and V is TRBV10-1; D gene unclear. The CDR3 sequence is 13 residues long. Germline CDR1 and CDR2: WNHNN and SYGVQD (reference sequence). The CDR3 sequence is CASGPSTLYVQYF. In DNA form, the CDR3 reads TGCGCCAGCGGTCCCTCCACCCTCTACGTGCAGTACTTC.

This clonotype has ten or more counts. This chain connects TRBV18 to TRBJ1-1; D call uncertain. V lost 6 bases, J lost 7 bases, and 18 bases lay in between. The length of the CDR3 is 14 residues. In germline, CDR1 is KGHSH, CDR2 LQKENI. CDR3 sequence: CASSDVPVHGEAFF. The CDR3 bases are TGTGCCAGCTCCGACGTACCGGTTCATGGTGAAGCTTTCTTT.

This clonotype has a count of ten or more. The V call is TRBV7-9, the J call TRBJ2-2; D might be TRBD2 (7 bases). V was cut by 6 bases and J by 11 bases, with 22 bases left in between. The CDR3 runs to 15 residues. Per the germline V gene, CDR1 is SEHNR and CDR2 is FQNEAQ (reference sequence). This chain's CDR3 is CASSFSGGPKIELFF. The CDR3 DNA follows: TGTGCCAGCAGTTTTTCCGGGGGGCCTAAGATCGAGCTGTTTTTT.

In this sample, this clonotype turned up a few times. CDR3 sequence reads: CASSIGAESYEQYF. CDR3 nucleotide sequence: TGTGCCAGTAGTATAGGAGCGGAGTCCTACGAGCAGTACTTC. The chain links TRBV19 to TRBJ2-7, with D possibly matching TRBD2 (5 bases). Germline CDR1 LNHDA, CDR2 SQIVND (reference sequence). The CDR3 extends over 14 amino acids. Trimming removed 1 base at V and 1 base at J, with 8 bases between. Filled out from reference TRBV19 and TRBJ2-7, the complete variable domain reads DGGITQSPKYLFRKEGQNVTLSCEQNLNHDAMYWYRQDPGQGLRLIYYSQIVNDFQKGDIAEGYSVSREKKESFPLTVTSAQKNPTAFYLCASSIGAESYEQYFGPGTRLTVT.

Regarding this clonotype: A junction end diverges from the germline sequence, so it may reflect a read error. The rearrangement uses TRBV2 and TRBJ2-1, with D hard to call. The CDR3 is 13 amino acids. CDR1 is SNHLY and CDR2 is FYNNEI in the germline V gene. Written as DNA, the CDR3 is TGCGCCAGCAGTGAAGTATATGGGGATGAGCAGTTCTTC. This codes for CASSEVYGDEQFF. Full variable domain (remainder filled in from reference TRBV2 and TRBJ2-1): EPEVTQTPSHQVTQMGQEVILRCVPISNHLYFYWYRQILGQKVEFLVSFYNNEISEKSEIFDDQFSVERPDGSNFTLKIRSTKLEDSAMYFCASSEVYGDEQFFGPGTRLTVL.

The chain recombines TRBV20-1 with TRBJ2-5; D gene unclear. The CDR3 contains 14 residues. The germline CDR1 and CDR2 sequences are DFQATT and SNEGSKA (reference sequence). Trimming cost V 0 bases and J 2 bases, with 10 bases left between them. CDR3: CSARDVALQETQYF. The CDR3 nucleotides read TGCAGTGCTAGAGATGTGGCGCTACAAGAGACCCAGTACTTC.

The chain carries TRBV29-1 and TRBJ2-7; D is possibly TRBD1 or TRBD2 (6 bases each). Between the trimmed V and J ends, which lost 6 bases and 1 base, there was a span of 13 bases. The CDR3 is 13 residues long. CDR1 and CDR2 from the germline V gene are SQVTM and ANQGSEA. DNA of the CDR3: TGCAGCGTCCGAGGGGGGAGGTCCTACGAGCAGTACTTC. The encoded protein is CSVRGGRSYEQYF.

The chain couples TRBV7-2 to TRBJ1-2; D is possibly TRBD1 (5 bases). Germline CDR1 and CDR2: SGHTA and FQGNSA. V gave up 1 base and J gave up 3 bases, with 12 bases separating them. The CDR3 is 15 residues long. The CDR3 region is CASSLVSGADYGYTF. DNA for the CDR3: TGTGCCAGCAGCTTAGTAAGCGGGGCGGACTATGGCTACACCTTC.

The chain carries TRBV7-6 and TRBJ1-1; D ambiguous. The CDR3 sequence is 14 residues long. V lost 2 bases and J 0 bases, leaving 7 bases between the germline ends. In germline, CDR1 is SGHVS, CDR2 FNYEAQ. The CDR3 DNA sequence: TGTGCCAGCAGCTTAACGGACGTGAACACTGAAGCTTTCTTT. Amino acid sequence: CASSLTDVNTEAFF.

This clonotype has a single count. The CDR3 bases are TGTGCCAGCAGCGCGGCGGGGGCCCCCCAAGAGACCCAGTACTTC. Its protein is CASSAAGAPQETQYF. This chain uses TRBV7-9 with TRBJ2-5; TRBD2 is a possible D gene (7 bases). The V gene lost 5 bases and the J gene lost 1 base, with 14 bases spanning the gap. The V gene's germline CDR1 is SEHNR and CDR2 FQNEAQ (reference sequence). The CDR3 loop spans 15 amino acids.

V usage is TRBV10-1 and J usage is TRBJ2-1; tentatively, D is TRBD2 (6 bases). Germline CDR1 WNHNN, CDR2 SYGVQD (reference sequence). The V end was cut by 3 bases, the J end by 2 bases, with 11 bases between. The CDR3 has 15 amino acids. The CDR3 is CASSETGVTYNEQFF. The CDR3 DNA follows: TGCGCCAGCAGTGAAACGGGAGTTACCTACAATGAGCAGTTCTTC.

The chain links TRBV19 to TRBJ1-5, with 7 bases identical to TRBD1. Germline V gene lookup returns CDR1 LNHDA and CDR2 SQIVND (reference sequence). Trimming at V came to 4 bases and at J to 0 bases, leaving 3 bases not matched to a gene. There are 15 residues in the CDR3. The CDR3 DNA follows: TGTGCCAGTAGTACACAGGGGCGTAGCAATCAGCCCCAGCATTTT. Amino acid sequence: CASSTQGRSNQPQHF.

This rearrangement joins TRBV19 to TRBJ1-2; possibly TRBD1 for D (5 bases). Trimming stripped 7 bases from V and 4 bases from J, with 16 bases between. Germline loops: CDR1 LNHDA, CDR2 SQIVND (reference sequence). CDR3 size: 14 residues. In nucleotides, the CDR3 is TGTGCCAGTATGGGCTCAGGGTACGGCTATGGCTACACCTTC. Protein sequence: CASMGSGYGYGYTF. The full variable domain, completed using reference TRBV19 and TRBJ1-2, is DGGITQSPKYLFRKEGQNVTLSCEQNLNHDAMYWYRQDPGQGLRLIYYSQIVNDFQKGDIAEGYSVSREKKESFPLTVTSAQKNPTAFYLCASMGSGYGYGYTFGSGTRLTVV.

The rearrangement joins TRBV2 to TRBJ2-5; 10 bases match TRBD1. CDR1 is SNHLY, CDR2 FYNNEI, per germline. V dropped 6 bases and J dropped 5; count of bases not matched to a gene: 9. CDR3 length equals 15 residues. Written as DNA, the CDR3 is TGTGCCAGCAGAGTTAGACAGGGGGCTAGGGAGACCCAGTACTTC. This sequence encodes CASRVRQGARETQYF.

The CDR3: CASSGWTGETSYEQYF. CDR3 bases: TGTGCCAGCAGCGGATGGACAGGGGAGACCTCCTACGAGCAGTACTTC. The chain carries TRBV9 and TRBJ2-7; TRBD1 matches 9 bases. Germline V gene lookup returns CDR1 SGDLS and CDR2 YYNGEE. V was pared by 3 bases and J by 0 bases, with 7 bases of the junction left unmatched. CDR3 length equals 16 residues.

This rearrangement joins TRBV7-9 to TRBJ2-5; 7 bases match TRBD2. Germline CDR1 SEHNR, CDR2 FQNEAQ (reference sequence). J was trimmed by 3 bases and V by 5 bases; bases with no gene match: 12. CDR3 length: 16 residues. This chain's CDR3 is CASSHPGWGGEETQYF. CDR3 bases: TGTGCCAGCAGCCATCCCGGGTGGGGGGGTGAAGAGACCCAGTACTTC.

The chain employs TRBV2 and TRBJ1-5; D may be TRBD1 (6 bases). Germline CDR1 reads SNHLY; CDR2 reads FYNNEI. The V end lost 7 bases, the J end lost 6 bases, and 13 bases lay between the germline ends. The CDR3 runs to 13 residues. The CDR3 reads CASTGDKGQPQHF. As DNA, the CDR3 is TGTGCCAGCACCGGGGACAAGGGTCAGCCCCAGCATTTT.

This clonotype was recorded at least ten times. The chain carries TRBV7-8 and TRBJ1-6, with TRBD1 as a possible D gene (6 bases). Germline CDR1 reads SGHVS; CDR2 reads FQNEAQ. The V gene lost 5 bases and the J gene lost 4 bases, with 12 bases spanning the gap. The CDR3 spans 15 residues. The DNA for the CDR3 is TGTGCCAGCAGCCCCGCGGGGGCTTATAATTCACCCCTCCACTTT. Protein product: CASSPAGAYNSPLHF.

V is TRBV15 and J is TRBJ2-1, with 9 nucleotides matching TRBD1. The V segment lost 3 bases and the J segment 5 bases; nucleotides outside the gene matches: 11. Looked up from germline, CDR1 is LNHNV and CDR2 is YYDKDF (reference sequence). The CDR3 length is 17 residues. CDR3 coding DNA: TGTGCCACCAGCAGCTCCAGGTCGGGACAGGGTAACAATGAGCAGTTCTTC. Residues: CATSSSRSGQGNNEQFF.

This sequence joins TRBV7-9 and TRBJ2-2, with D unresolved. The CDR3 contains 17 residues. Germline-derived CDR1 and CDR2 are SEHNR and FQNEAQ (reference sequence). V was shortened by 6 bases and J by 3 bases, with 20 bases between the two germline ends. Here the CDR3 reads CASSPLNPRTYTGELFF. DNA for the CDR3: TGTGCCAGCAGTCCTCTAAATCCCCGGACCTACACCGGGGAGCTGTTTTTT.

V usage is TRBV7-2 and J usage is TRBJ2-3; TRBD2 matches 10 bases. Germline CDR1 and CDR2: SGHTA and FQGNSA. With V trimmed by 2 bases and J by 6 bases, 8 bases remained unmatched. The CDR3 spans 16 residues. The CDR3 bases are TGTGCCAGCAGCTTAACTAGCGGGAAGTCGGCTGATACGCAGTATTTT. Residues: CASSLTSGKSADTQYF. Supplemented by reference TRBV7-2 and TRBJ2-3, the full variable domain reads GAGVSQSPSNKVTEKGKDVELRCDPISGHTALYWYRQSLGQGLEFLIYFQGNSAPDKSGLPSDRFSAERTGGSVSTLTIQRTQQEDSAVYLCASSLTSGKSADTQYFGPGTRLTVL.

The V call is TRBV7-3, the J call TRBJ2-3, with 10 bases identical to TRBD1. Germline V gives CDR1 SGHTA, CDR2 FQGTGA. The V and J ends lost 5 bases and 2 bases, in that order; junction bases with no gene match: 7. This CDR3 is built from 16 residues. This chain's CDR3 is CASSNRGQGFTDTQYF. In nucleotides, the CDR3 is TGTGCCAGCAGCAACCGGGGACAGGGGTTCACAGATACGCAGTATTTT.

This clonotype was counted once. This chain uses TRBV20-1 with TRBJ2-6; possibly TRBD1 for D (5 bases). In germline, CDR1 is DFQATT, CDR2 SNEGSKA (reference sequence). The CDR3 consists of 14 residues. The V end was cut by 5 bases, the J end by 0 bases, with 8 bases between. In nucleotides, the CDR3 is TGCAGTGCTCCAGGGAACTCTGGGGCCAACGTCCTGACTTTC. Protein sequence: CSAPGNSGANVLTF.

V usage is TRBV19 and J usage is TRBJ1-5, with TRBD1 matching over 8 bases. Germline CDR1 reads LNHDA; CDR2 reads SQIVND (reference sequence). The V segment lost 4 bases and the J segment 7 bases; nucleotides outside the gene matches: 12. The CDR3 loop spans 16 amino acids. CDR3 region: CASSRAGGLVGQPQHF. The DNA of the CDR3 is TGTGCCAGTAGTAGGGCAGGGGGCCTAGTCGGCCAGCCCCAGCATTTT.

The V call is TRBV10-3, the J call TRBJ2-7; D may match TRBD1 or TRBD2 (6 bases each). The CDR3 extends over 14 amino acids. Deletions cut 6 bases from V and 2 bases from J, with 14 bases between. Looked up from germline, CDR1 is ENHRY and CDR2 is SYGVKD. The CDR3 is CAIRQGGRTYEQYF. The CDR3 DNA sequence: TGTGCCATCAGACAAGGGGGGCGGACCTACGAGCAGTACTTC.